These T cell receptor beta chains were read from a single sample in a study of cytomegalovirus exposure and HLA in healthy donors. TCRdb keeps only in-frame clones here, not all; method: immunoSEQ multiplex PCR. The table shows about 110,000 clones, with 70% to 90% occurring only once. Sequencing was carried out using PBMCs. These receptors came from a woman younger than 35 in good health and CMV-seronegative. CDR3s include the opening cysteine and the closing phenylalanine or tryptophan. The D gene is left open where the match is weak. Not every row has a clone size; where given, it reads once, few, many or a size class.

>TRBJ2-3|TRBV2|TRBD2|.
CASSPLAGGVDTQYF
TGTGCCAGCAGTCCCTTAGCGGGGGGGGTCGATACGCAGTATTTT
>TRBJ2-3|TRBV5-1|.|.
CASSLGGPGTDTQYF
TGCGCCAGCAGCTTGGGGGGGCCGGGTACAGATACGCAGTATTTT
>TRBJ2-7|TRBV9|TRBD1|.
CASSVRDRTYEQYF
TGTGCCAGCAGCGTCCGGGACAGAACTTACGAGCAGTACTTC
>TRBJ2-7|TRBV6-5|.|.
CASSYSEQLTYEQYF
TGTGCCAGCAGTTACTCTGAACAACTAACCTACGAGCAGTACTTC
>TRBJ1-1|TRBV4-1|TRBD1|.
CASSQEDRTNTEAFF
TGCGCCAGCAGCCAAGAGGACAGGACGAACACTGAAGCTTTCTTT
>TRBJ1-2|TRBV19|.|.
CASSAYSDSYGYTF
TGTGCCAGTAGTGCCTACTCGGACAGCTATGGCTACACCTTC
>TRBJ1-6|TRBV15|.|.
CATSSETASSYNSPLHF
TGTGCCACCAGCAGTGAGACAGCCAGCTCCTATAATTCACCCCTCCACTTT
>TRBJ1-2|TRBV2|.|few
CAIFTGHGYTF
TGTGCCATCTTCACAGGGCATGGCTACACCTTC
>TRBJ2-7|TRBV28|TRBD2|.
CASSFFPGLALTYEQYF
TGTGCCAGCAGTTTTTTCCCGGGACTAGCGCTGACTTACGAGCAGTACTTC
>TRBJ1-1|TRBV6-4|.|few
CASRRSENTEAFF
TGTGCCAGCCGAAGATCAGAGAACACTGAAGCTTTCTTT
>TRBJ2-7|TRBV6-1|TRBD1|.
CASSEDRDRYTYEQYF
TGTGCCAGCAGTGAAGACCGGGACAGGTATACCTACGAGCAGTACTTC
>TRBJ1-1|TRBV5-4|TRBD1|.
CASSPGQGAAEAFF
TGTGCCAGCAGCCCCGGACAGGGGGCGGCTGAAGCTTTCTTT
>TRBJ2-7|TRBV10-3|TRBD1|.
CAISETGQVEYEQYF
TGTGCCATCAGCGAAACAGGACAGGTCGAGTACGAGCAGTACTTC
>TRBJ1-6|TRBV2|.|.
CASSEQGLTNSPLHF
TGTGCCAGCAGTGAACAGGGTCTTACTAATTCACCCCTCCACTTT
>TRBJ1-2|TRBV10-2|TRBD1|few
CASSELGTDFIYGYTF
TGCGCCAGCAGTGAACTGGGGACAGACTTTATCTATGGCTACACCTTC
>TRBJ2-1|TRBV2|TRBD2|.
CASSEERGGFDEQFF
TGTGCCAGCAGTGAGGAGCGGGGGGGATTTGATGAGCAGTTCTTC
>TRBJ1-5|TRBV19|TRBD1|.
CASSIRAGGYQPQHF
TGTGCCAGTAGTATAAGGGCAGGGGGTTATCAGCCCCAGCATTTT
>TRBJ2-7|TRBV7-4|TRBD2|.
CASAGVSSYEQYF
TGTGCCAGTGCGGGGGTTAGCTCCTACGAGCAGTACTTC
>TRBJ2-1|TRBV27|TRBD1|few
CASSSLRTGGRTTSSYNEQFF
TGTGCCAGCAGTTCACTCAGGACAGGGGGAAGAACCACTAGCTCCTACAATGAGCAGTTCTTC
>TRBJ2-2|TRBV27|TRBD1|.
CASSLFPGQGYGELFF
TGTGCCAGCAGTTTATTCCCGGGACAGGGATACGGGGAGCTGTTTTTT
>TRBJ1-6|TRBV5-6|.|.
CASSSPTNSPLHF
TGTGCCAGCAGCTCTCCGACAAATTCACCCCTCCACTTT
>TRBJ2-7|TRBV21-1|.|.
CARPLGQGDEQYF
TGTGCCAGACCCCTCGGACAGGGGGACGAGCAGTACTTC
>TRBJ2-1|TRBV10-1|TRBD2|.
CATQGLAGDEQFF
TGCGCCACCCAGGGACTAGCGGGCGATGAGCAGTTCTTC
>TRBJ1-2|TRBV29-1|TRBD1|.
CSVIGFQGGPYGYTF
TGCAGCGTTATCGGATTTCAAGGGGGCCCCTATGGCTACACCTTC